This T cell receptor (beta chain) was observed in a study of blood T cell repertoires in COVID-19. Background on the study: The United States, Italy and Spain supplied acute and convalescent COVID-19 samples. Sources were T cells, B-cell-depleted T cells, or PBMCs; the material itself was cDNA or gDNA.

Per the germline V gene, CDR1 is GTSNPN and CDR2 is SVGIG (reference sequence). V was cut by 2 bases and J by 9 bases, with 16 bases left in between. The CDR3 runs to 13 residues. Some clones are missing from TCRdb's copy, which holds only in-frame ones; the method was immunoSEQ multiplex PCR. Seen here are around 300,000 clones, about nine tenths observed once, and the top ten hold about 0.94%. This clonotype was obtained from a woman between 40 and 55 years old who had recovered from COVID-19. This rearrangement joins TRBV30 to TRBJ2-5; possible D gene TRBD2, 6 bases. Source material: peripheral blood. CDR3 sequence reads: CAWSTATGGAQYF. CDR3 sequence (DNA): TGTGCCTGGAGTACGGCCACCGGAGGGGCCCAGTACTTC. Combining the CDR3 with reference TRBV30 and TRBJ2-5 gives the whole variable domain SQTIHQWPATLVQPVGSPLSLECTVEGTSNPNLYWYRQAAGRGLQLLFYSVGIGQISSEVPQNLSASRPQDRQFILSSKKLLLSDSGFYLCAWSTATGGAQYFGPGTRLLVL.